This record covers a single T cell receptor beta chain. The data belong to a study of blood T cell repertoires in COVID-19. Whole-study context: Samples of COVID-19 (acute and convalescent) were obtained from the United States, Italy and Spain.

After removal of 10 bases from V and 0 bases from J, the junction contained 7 bases not matched to a gene. Germline CDR1 reads ENHRY; CDR2 reads SYGVKD. The CDR3 has 14 residues. Here immunoSEQ multiplex PCR was the method, and the copy in TCRdb shows in-frame clones only, minus some. The sample has approximately 150,000 clones, around nine tenths seen once. The sequenced sample consisted of peripheral blood. J is TRBJ2-7 and V is TRBV10-3; the match to TRBD2 covers 9 bases. This TCR derives from a man aged 60-69 years with active or convalescent COVID-19. The DNA of the CDR3 is TGTGCCACACGACTAGCGGCTAGCTCCTACGAGCAGTACTTC. Translation: CATRLAASSYEQYF.